This passage covers 21 T cell receptor beta chains from one sample sequenced in a study of CD8 T cells in Susac syndrome. Reverse transcription of roughly 0.5 to 1 ug RNA was carried out with random hexamers. MiXCR, run by TCRdb on the immunoSEQ multiplex PCR reads, gives a single entry per CDR3 protein. The repertoire includes about 140,000 distinct CDR3 sequences, around 94% of them detected once, and roughly 0.27% sits in the top ten. Sequenced input: CD8+ T cells from PBMCs. The source of these receptors is a human donor in good health.

V and J are TRBV5-4 and TRBJ2-1; D gene uncertain. V was clipped by 4 bases and J by 7 bases, with 12 bases between them. Per the germline V gene, CDR1 is SGHNT and CDR2 is YYREEE (reference sequence). The CDR3 contains 13 residues. The CDR3 is CASSEISRNEQFF. In DNA, the CDR3 is TGTGCCAGCAGCGAAATTAGCCGGAATGAGCAGTTCTTC.

The chain couples TRBV20-1 to TRBJ2-1; 12 positions match TRBD2. J lost 0 bases, V lost 3 bases, and 12 bases had no gene match. Germline CDR1 and CDR2: DFQATT and SNEGSKA (reference sequence). This CDR3 region has 19 residues. The CDR3 DNA sequence: TGCAGTGCTAGTCATTGGCGGCTAGCGGGAGGGGGCTCCTACAATGAGCAGTTCTTC. This gives the protein CSASHWRLAGGGSYNEQFF.

The CDR3 spells CSARGERAYEQYF. The CDR3 nucleotides read TGCAGTGCTAGAGGGGAGCGGGCCTACGAGCAGTACTTC. V is TRBV20-1 and J is TRBJ2-7; possibly TRBD2 for D (6 bases). The germline V and J ends were trimmed by 1 base and 2 bases, with 9 bases remaining between them. The germline V gene has CDR1 DFQATT and CDR2 SNEGSKA (reference sequence). The CDR3 totals 13 residues.

The chain combines TRBV7-6 with TRBJ2-5; D possibly corresponds to TRBD1 (6 bases). CDR1 and CDR2 (germline): SGHVS, FNYEAQ. The CDR3 has 15 residues. Trimming left V 5 bases short and J 4 bases short, with 17 bases between. CDR3 sequence reads: CASSAYTGTRETQYF. CDR3 DNA: TGTGCCAGCAGCGCGTATACCGGGACACGAGAGACCCAGTACTTC.

The V call is TRBV6-4, the J call TRBJ1-5; weak D call: TRBD1 (5 bases). CDR1 is MRHNA and CDR2 is SNTAGT in the germline V gene. The germline V and J ends were trimmed by 8 bases and 7 bases, with 18 bases remaining between them. The CDR3 is made up of 14 amino acids. Written as DNA, the CDR3 is TGTGCCAGCCGAAAACAGGTAGGAGGGCAGCCCCAGCATTTT. Protein sequence: CASRKQVGGQPQHF.

The chain carries TRBV27 and TRBJ2-7; TRBD1 or TRBD2 may be the D gene (5 bases each). Germline values: CDR1 MNHEY, CDR2 SMNVEV (reference sequence). The V end lost 8 bases, the J end lost 5 bases, and 19 bases lay between the germline ends. The CDR3 consists of 14 residues. The CDR3 nucleotides are TGTGCCAGCTCTGGGGGAACAACCTTTCACGAGCAGTACTTC. It specifies CASSGGTTFHEQYF.

V gene TRBV6-5 combines with J gene TRBJ2-3, with D possibly TRBD2 on 6 matching bases. The CDR3 has 15 residues. Trimming took off 0 bases at V and 4 bases at J, with 11 bases between the two ends. Germline CDR1 is MNHEY and CDR2 is SVGAGI. CDR3 region: CASSYSGGGADTQYF. CDR3 coding DNA: TGTGCCAGCAGTTACTCCGGAGGAGGGGCAGATACGCAGTATTTT.

This clonotype appeared once. The chain combines TRBV29-1 with TRBJ2-7, with TRBD2 identical over 13 bases. The CDR3 is made up of 15 amino acids. V shed 6 bases, J shed 6 bases, and the junction held 11 bases outside the gene matches. CDR1 is SQVTM, CDR2 ANQGSEA, per germline. The CDR3 DNA follows: TGCAGCGTAGTAACTCCGGGACTAGCGGGATTCGAGCAGTACTTC. It yields the protein CSVVTPGLAGFEQYF.

The CDR3 nucleotides are TGTGCCACCAGCGGACCGAGCACTGAAGCTTTCTTT. Protein product: CATSGPSTEAFF. V gene TRBV15 combines with J gene TRBJ1-1; D remains unclear. Trimming cost V 5 bases and J 4 bases, with 8 bases left between them. There are 12 residues in the CDR3. CDR1 and CDR2 from the germline V gene are LNHNV and YYDKDF (reference sequence). Supplemented by reference TRBV15 and TRBJ1-1, the full variable domain reads DAMVIQNPRYQVTQFGKPVTLSCSQTLNHNVMYWYQQKSSQAPKLLFHYYDKDFNNEADTPDNFQSRRPNTSFCFLDIRSPGLGDTAMYLCATSGPSTEAFFGQGTRLTVV.

This rearrangement joins TRBV7-2 to TRBJ2-5; unclear D gene. Trimming took off 5 bases at V and 2 bases at J, with 15 bases between the two ends. Germline V gene lookup returns CDR1 SGHTA and CDR2 FQGNSA. The CDR3 is 15 residues long. DNA for the CDR3: TGTGCCAGCAGCATCGGACGATCCGTACAAGAGACCCAGTACTTC. Its protein product is CASSIGRSVQETQYF.

In its sample, this clonotype was seen once. The V gene is TRBV12-3 or TRBV12-4, the J gene TRBJ1-2; no clear D. The CDR3 runs 14 residues. V lost 2 bases, J lost 2 bases, and 9 bases lay in between. CDR3 protein: CASSLTRLNYGYTF. The CDR3 coding sequence is TGTGCCAGCAGTTTAACACGGTTAAACTATGGCTACACCTTC.

The rearrangement links TRBV4-1 to TRBJ2-1, with 9 bases fitting TRBD2. Germline assignment: CDR1 MGHRA and CDR2 YSYEKL. J was trimmed by 5 bases and V by 0 bases; bases with no gene match: 2. The CDR3 extends over 15 amino acids. CDR3 region: CASSQEGLAHNEQFF. Written as DNA, the CDR3 is TGCGCCAGCAGCCAAGAGGGACTAGCCCACAATGAGCAGTTCTTC.

The chain has TRBV6-5 and TRBJ1-1; D uncertain. This CDR3 spans 14 amino acids. V lost 5 bases, J lost 1 base, and 11 bases lay in between. The germline V gene has CDR1 MNHEY and CDR2 SVGAGI. The CDR3 loop reads CASSPMGENTEAFF. DNA of the CDR3: TGTGCCAGCAGTCCCATGGGAGAGAACACTGAAGCTTTCTTT.

The chain has TRBV29-1 and TRBJ2-7, with D possibly TRBD2 on 5 matching bases. The CDR3 length is 12 residues. Germline CDR1 SQVTM, CDR2 ANQGSEA. V lost 1 base and J lost 6, with 10 bases in between. CDR3 loop: CSVEGTGGEQYF. In DNA form, the CDR3 reads TGCAGCGTTGAAGGGACTGGAGGCGAGCAGTACTTC.

The rearrangement joins TRBV24-1 to TRBJ2-3; D gene ambiguous. Trimming stripped 9 bases from V and 8 bases from J, with 17 bases between. Germline CDR1 and CDR2: KGHDR and SFDVKD. The CDR3 loop spans 13 amino acids. This CDR3 is CATLEPTLGTQYF. The CDR3 coding sequence is TGTGCCACCCTCGAGCCCACCCTGGGTACGCAGTATTTT.

Written as DNA, the CDR3 is TGCAGTGCTAGAGATGGGGCGGTCCTAGCCAAAAACATTCAGTACTTC. This translates into CSARDGAVLAKNIQYF. This rearrangement joins TRBV20-1 to TRBJ2-4; D perhaps matches TRBD1 (5 bases). The ends were cut back, 0 bases at V and 0 bases at J, with 12 bases in the middle. From germline, CDR1 is DFQATT and CDR2 SNEGSKA (reference sequence). The CDR3 loop spans 16 amino acids.

This clonotype has only one observation. V and J are TRBV9 and TRBJ1-1; D may be TRBD1 (6 bases). The germline V gene has CDR1 SGDLS and CDR2 YYNGEE. The germline V and J ends were trimmed by 3 bases and 5 bases, with 17 bases remaining between them. This CDR3 has 15 amino acids. The chain's CDR3 is CASSETVGGGTEAFF. The DNA of the CDR3 is TGTGCCAGCAGCGAGACTGTAGGGGGTGGAACTGAAGCTTTCTTT.

The chain recombines TRBV20-1 with TRBJ1-2, with D possibly being TRBD1 (5 bases). Germline values: CDR1 DFQATT, CDR2 SNEGSKA (reference sequence). The CDR3 is made up of 10 amino acids. Trimming left V 6 bases short and J 8 bases short, with 10 bases between. The CDR3 reads CSAPGGGYTF. For the CDR3, the DNA is TGCAGTGCCCCCGGGGGAGGCTACACCTTC.

The V call is TRBV30, the J call TRBJ2-1, with D possibly matching TRBD2 (5 bases). V shed 1 base and J shed 0 bases, with 10 bases lying between them. The CDR3 is 15 amino acids. CDR1 is GTSNPN, CDR2 SVGIG, per germline (reference sequence). The CDR3 region is CAWSGVASSYNEQFF. CDR3 nucleotide sequence: TGTGCCTGGAGTGGAGTAGCGAGCTCCTACAATGAGCAGTTCTTC.

The chain joins TRBV20-1 to TRBJ2-7; no clear D. Trimming cost V 5 bases and J 0 bases, with 20 bases left between them. There are 16 residues in the CDR3. CDR1 is DFQATT, CDR2 SNEGSKA, per germline (reference sequence). CDR3 residues: CSAGPRTYTSSYEQYF. The DNA of the CDR3 is TGCAGTGCTGGACCCCGGACGTATACAAGCTCCTACGAGCAGTACTTC.

This clonotype appeared a single time. CDR3 region: CSAREGGATYEQYF. In DNA, the CDR3 is TGCAGTGCTAGAGAAGGGGGGGCGACTTACGAGCAGTACTTC. The rearrangement uses TRBV20-1 and TRBJ2-7, with D possibly being TRBD2 (7 bases). The CDR3 has 14 residues. CDR1 DFQATT and CDR2 SNEGSKA come from the germline V gene (reference sequence). The V end lost 0 bases, the J end lost 4 bases, and 13 bases lay between the germline ends.